These T cell receptor beta chains were read from a single sample in a study of molecular identifiers for immune sequencing clone quantification. From the PCR reads, TCRdb called clonotypes with MiXCR, one entry per CDR3 protein. In the table there are more than 450,000 distinct CDR3 sequences, about 26% of which are singletons. Sample: naive CD8+ T cells from blood, with Jurkat cell RNA spiked in. The receptors come from a human donor in good health. Some libraries in this study had Jurkat cell RNA spiked in. The CDR3 runs from the conserved cysteine through the conserved F or W. The D gene is left open where the match is weak. For some rows the clone size is stated as once, few or many, or as a class when expanded; others skip it.

NA | many | TRBJ1-1 | TRBV12-3/TRBV12-4 | TGTGCCAGCACCGCGGACGCCGCTGAAGCTTTCTTT | CASTADAAEAFF
NA | NA | TRBJ2-1 | TRBV7-2 | TGTGCCAGCAGCCACGCCCGGGGATGGGACAATGAGCAGTTCTTC | CASSHARGWDNEQFF
TRBD1 | NA | TRBJ1-4 | TRBV7-9 | TGTGCCAGCAGCTCCCAATTACAGGGGGCCATTAATGAAAAACTGTTTTTT | CASSSQLQGAINEKLFF
TRBD2 | once | TRBJ2-1 | TRBV29-1 | TGCAGCGTGAGCGGGAGACAAGGTGAGCAGTTCTTC | CSVSGRQGEQFF
TRBD1 | few | TRBJ1-2 | TRBV4-3 | TGCGCCAGCAGCCAAGATTCAGGGACAGTGACTAACTATGGCTACACCTTC | CASSQDSGTVTNYGYTF
NA | few | TRBJ2-2 | TRBV9 | TGTGCCAGCGCCCAGGGGCTGTGGTCAAACACCGGGGAGCTGTTTTTT | CASAQGLWSNTGELFF
NA | NA | TRBJ1-1 | TRBV27 | TGTGCCAGCAGTATCAATCGGGGGGCTGAAGCTTTCTTT | CASSINRGAEAFF
NA | NA | TRBJ2-7 | TRBV7-6 | TGTGCCAGCAGCGACTCGAGGGCCTACGAGCAGTACTTC | CASSDSRAYEQYF
TRBD1 | NA | TRBJ2-5 | TRBV5-6 | TGTGCCAGCAGCCGGCCTACAGGGGTTCGGTTCCAAGAGTCCCAGTACTTC | CASSRPTGVRFQESQYF
NA | few | TRBJ1-1 | TRBV7-2 | TGTGCCAGCAGCTCAAGCGGGGGCGCGAACACTGAAGCTTTCTTT | CASSSSGGANTEAFF
NA | NA | TRBJ2-1 | TRBV27 | TGTGCCAGCAGGGAGAGCCGTAGCAATGAGCAGTTCTTC | CASRESRSNEQFF
NA | few | TRBJ2-3 | TRBV19 | TGTGCCAGTAGCGCCCTGGGCAGTAGCACAGATACGCAGTATTTT | CASSALGSSTDTQYF
TRBD1 | many | TRBJ1-2 | TRBV5-1 | TGCGCCAGCAGCATTGGGACAGGGGGGAACTATGGCTACACCTTC | CASSIGTGGNYGYTF
NA | NA | TRBJ1-6 | TRBV19 | TGTACCAGTAGTATCGGTATAGGGGTGAAGTCACCCCTCCACTTT | CTSSIGIGVKSPLHF